The clone carrying this T cell receptor (beta chain) appeared once. No antigen is known for it. This entry belongs to a study of T cell responses to AZD1222 COVID-19 vaccine. Findings of the study overall: Two doses of AZD1222 preceded a rise in Spike-specific TCR breadth and depth.

The CDR3 has 16 residues. The V end lost 5 bases, the J end lost 2 bases, and 18 bases lay between the germline ends. Germline loops: CDR1 SEHNR, CDR2 FQNEAQ (reference sequence). Profiling relied on immunoSEQ multiplex PCR, and the TCRdb table lists in-frame clones only, not all of them. This sample has 120,000 or so clones, with less than 95% found just once. This chain links TRBV7-9 with TRBJ1-2, with D possibly being TRBD1 (6 bases). Material: peripheral blood, obtained on day 0 of AZD1222 vaccination. The sequence came from an adult in good health. The CDR3 DNA follows: TGTGCCAGCAGCCGCGCAGGGACATCTGCCAACTATGGCTACACCTTC. Protein product: CASSRAGTSANYGYTF. The whole variable domain, filled in from reference TRBV7-9 and TRBJ1-2, reads DTGVSQNPRHKITKRGQNVTFRCDPISEHNRLYWYRQTLGQGPEFLTYFQNEAQLEKSRLLSDRFSAERPKGSFSTLEIQRTEQGDSAMYLCASSRAGTSANYGYTFGSGTRLTVV.